This TCR beta chain was captured by sequencing in a study of post-analysis software for immune sequencing data. Study-level points and caveats: A significant reduction in normalized Chao1 diversity was observed in multiple sclerosis patients versus controls. Analysis by F measure revealed that same-batch samples clustered strongly together. Higher frequency in patients than in controls was seen for about five TRBV segments, with TRBV5-6, TRBV5-1 and TRBV20-1 among them.

Prepared TCR beta cDNA libraries contained unique molecular identifiers. With roughly 1 to 11 million T cells as the source, some 500,000 cDNA molecules resulted. MiXCR was run by TCRdb on the PCR reads, yielding one entry per CDR3 protein. The sample yields about 760,000 distinct CDR3 sequences, roughly 30% seen once. This clonotype was observed a single time. Its antigen remains unidentified. Relative to the germline gene, one junction end is altered; a read error may explain this. The CDR3 has 13 amino acids. Sequences were obtained from blood. This sequence joins TRBV12-3 or TRBV12-4 and TRBJ2-1; possibly TRBD1 for D (6 bases). The receptor was derived from a girl aged 10 to 17 with multiple sclerosis. The CDR3 DNA reads as TGTGCCAACAGTTTAGGCAGGGGCAATGAGCAGTTCTTC. This translates into CANSLGRGNEQFF.